This passage covers 30 T cell receptor beta chains from one sample sequenced in a study of STAT3 mutations in large granular lymphocyte leukemia. Study conclusions and caveats: In T-cell large granular lymphocyte leukemia, about half of patients showed multiple immunodominant subclonotypes.

Clones were sequenced by immunoSEQ multiplex PCR, and TCRdb holds only the in-frame ones, with some missing. Of around 10,000 clones in the sample, about 50% are singletons; the top ten hold about 9%. The antigens of these receptors remain unknown. The sample taken for sequencing was peripheral blood mononuclear cells. These receptors all stem from a boy between 10 and 17 years old with T-cell large granular lymphocyte leukemia. Some clones in this sample may be carry-over from other donors' samples.

The J gene is TRBJ2-7, the V gene TRBV29-1; no clear D gene. Deletions cut 3 bases from V and 5 bases from J, with 14 bases between. CDR1 is SQVTM, CDR2 ANQGSEA, per germline. This CDR3 is 13 amino acids long. The CDR3 nucleotides are TGCAGCGTTGAGGGATTCCAGAGCAACGAGCAGTACTTC. It translates to CSVEGFQSNEQYF.

The chain carries TRBV30 and TRBJ2-7; D gene uncertain. Trimming took 5 bases from V and 1 from J, leaving 12 bases between them. The CDR3 loop spans 13 amino acids. Germline V lookup: CDR1 GTSNPN, CDR2 SVGIG (reference sequence). This CDR3 reads CAWDPDGSYEQYF. For the CDR3, the DNA is TGTGCCTGGGACCCCGATGGGTCCTACGAGCAGTACTTC.

The chain recombines TRBV7-8 with TRBJ2-7, with a possible D match to TRBD2 (6 bases). Trimming removed 6 bases at V and 7 bases at J, with 10 bases between. This CDR3 contains 11 residues. Germline assignment: CDR1 SGHVS and CDR2 FQNEAQ. In nucleotides, the CDR3 is TGTGCCAGCAGGGCGGGACGGGAGCAGTACTTC. Amino acid sequence: CASRAGREQYF.

As for this clone: Mismatch with germline at one junction end may stem from a read error. The chain uses TRBV5-1 and TRBJ2-3; perhaps D is TRBD1 or TRBD2 (5 bases each). CDR3 length equals 14 residues. Germline V gene lookup returns CDR1 SGHRS and CDR2 YFSETQ. CDR3 DNA: TGCGCCAGCAGTTTGGGGCAGGAGGCGGATACGCAGTATTTT. It yields the protein CASSLGQEADTQYF.

This rearrangement joins TRBV30 to TRBJ2-3; 10 nucleotides match TRBD2. CDR3 size: 15 residues. The germline CDR1 and CDR2 sequences are GTSNPN and SVGIG (reference sequence). The ends lost 3 bases at V and 4 bases at J; junction bases unmatched: 7. The CDR3 loop is CAWSVAGGSADTQYF. CDR3 nucleotides: TGTGCCTGGAGCGTAGCGGGAGGAAGCGCAGATACGCAGTATTTT.

This clone has just a few counts. The chain combines TRBV5-1 with TRBJ2-7; 7 bases are a match to TRBD1. The germline V gene has CDR1 SGHRS and CDR2 YFSETQ. This CDR3 comprises 13 residues. Trimming cost V 9 bases and J 7 bases; bases outside gene matches: 13. The CDR3 sequence: CATSRDRTGEQYF. In nucleotides, the CDR3 is TGCGCCACCTCCAGGGACAGAACGGGGGAGCAGTACTTC.

CDR3 sequence reads: CAWSGLGSNQPQHF. The CDR3 DNA is TGTGCCTGGAGTGGGCTGGGCAGCAATCAGCCCCAGCATTTT. The rearrangement joins TRBV30 to TRBJ1-5; D is undetermined. The CDR3 consists of 14 residues. Trimming took off 1 base at V and 1 base at J, with 8 bases between the two ends. Germline CDR1 reads GTSNPN; CDR2 reads SVGIG (reference sequence).

This clone was found a few times. J is TRBJ1-2 and V is TRBV10-2; the D gene is possibly TRBD1 (6 bases). The CDR3 runs 14 residues. From germline, CDR1 is WSHSY and CDR2 SAAADI. V lost 3 bases and J lost 4, with 12 bases in between. The CDR3 nucleotides are TGCGCCAGCAGTGACAGGGGTACCTCCTATGGCTACACCTTC. Translating gives CASSDRGTSYGYTF.

This clone has only a few counts. V is TRBV18 and J is TRBJ1-3; D is perhaps TRBD1 (5 bases). The CDR3 loop spans 15 amino acids. V lost 0 bases and J 10 bases, leaving 16 bases between the germline ends. Germline CDR1 reads KGHSH; CDR2 reads LQKENI. CDR3: CASSPPATGRETIYF. CDR3 in DNA: TGTGCCAGCTCACCACCGGCGACGGGCAGGGAGACCATATATTTT.

As regards this clone: One end of the junction is discordant with germline, which a read error may explain. The chain links TRBV5-4 to TRBJ1-2; 10 bases map to TRBD1. The CDR3 is 14 amino acids. CDR1 is SGHNT, CDR2 YYREEE, per germline (reference sequence). The CDR3 spells CASSFPGQGYDYTF. CDR3 coding DNA: TGTGCCAGCAGCTTTCCGGGACAGGGGTATGACTACACCTTC.

In nucleotides, the CDR3 is TGTGCCATCAGTGAGGGACAGCCCTACGAGCAGTACTTC. This sequence encodes CAISEGQPYEQYF. The V and J genes are TRBV10-3 and TRBJ2-7, with TRBD1 as a possible D gene (6 bases). This CDR3 spans 13 amino acids. The germline V gene encodes CDR1 ENHRY and CDR2 SYGVKD. Trimming took off 2 bases at V and 2 bases at J, with 7 bases between the two ends.

The chain uses TRBV5-6 and TRBJ2-3; D is ambiguous. The CDR3 length is 14 residues. V was trimmed by 2 bases and J by 2 bases, leaving 9 bases between them. The germline gives CDR1 SGHDT, CDR2 YYEEEE. DNA for the CDR3: TGTGCCAGCAGCTTTGCCTCTAACACAGATACGCAGTATTTT. This codes for CASSFASNTDTQYF.

There are a few counts of this clone. This chain links TRBV4-3 with TRBJ1-1, with no clear D. The CDR3 consists of 14 residues. Deletions cut 0 bases from V and 4 bases from J, with 9 bases between. Germline V gene data show CDR1 as LGHNA and CDR2 as YSLEER. CDR3 sequence reads: CASSQEVKITEAFF. The CDR3 region has the DNA TGCGCCAGCAGCCAAGAGGTAAAGATCACTGAAGCTTTCTTT.

The chain couples TRBV7-9 to TRBJ1-5; weak D call: TRBD1 (5 bases). Per germline, CDR1 SEHNR and CDR2 FQNEAQ (reference sequence). The germline V and J ends were trimmed by 5 bases and 2 bases, with 13 bases remaining between them. This CDR3 has 15 residues. CDR3: CASSTSGGGNQPQHF. The CDR3 DNA is TGTGCCAGCAGCACCTCCGGGGGTGGCAATCAGCCCCAGCATTTT.

The chain joins TRBV30 to TRBJ1-4; 7 bases fit TRBD1. Trimming took 3 bases from V and 7 from J; bases not matched to a gene: 5. The CDR3 runs to 13 residues. The V gene's germline CDR1 is GTSNPN and CDR2 SVGIG (reference sequence). The CDR3 is CAWRETGTEKLFF. For the CDR3, the DNA is TGTGCCTGGAGGGAGACAGGGACTGAAAAACTGTTTTTT.

A few counts support this clone. This chain joins TRBV5-1 and TRBJ2-5; maybe TRBD2 (7 bases). Trimming removed 3 bases from V and 2 bases from J, with 17 bases in between. The V gene's germline CDR1 is SGHRS and CDR2 YFSETQ. The CDR3 is 16 residues long. The CDR3 DNA follows: TGCGCCAGCAGCTGGGGGGGCGGGACGCAACAAGAGACCCAGTACTTC. Protein: CASSWGGGTQQETQYF.

The chain has TRBV5-6 and TRBJ1-2; D call uncertain. V lost 6 bases, J lost 4 bases, and 16 bases lay in between. CDR1 SGHDT and CDR2 YYEEEE come from the germline V gene. CDR3 length: 14 residues. Here the CDR3 reads CASNLRSGAYGYTF. CDR3 DNA: TGTGCCAGCAATTTGAGATCCGGTGCCTATGGCTACACCTTC.

V usage is TRBV5-1 and J usage is TRBJ1-1, with 7 bases that match TRBD1. This CDR3 spans 14 amino acids. V lost 0 bases, J lost 1 base, and 0 bases stayed unmatched. CDR1 and CDR2 from the germline V gene are SGHRS and YFSETQ. The chain's CDR3 is CASSLGTGNTEAFF. Written as DNA, the CDR3 is TGCGCCAGCAGCTTGGGGACAGGGAACACTGAAGCTTTCTTT.

The chain has TRBV27 and TRBJ1-2, with 9 bases that match TRBD1. V was clipped by 7 bases and J by 7 bases; unmatched bases: 7. CDR3 length equals 13 residues. CDR1 MNHEY and CDR2 SMNVEV come from the germline V gene (reference sequence). In DNA, the CDR3 is TGTGCCAGCAATCCACAGGGGGCAGGTGGCTACACCTTC. It yields the protein CASNPQGAGGYTF.

The gene calls are TRBV7-9 and TRBJ2-5; TRBD2 matches at 13 bases. V dropped 5 bases and J dropped 4; count of bases not matched to a gene: 7. This CDR3 comprises 16 residues. Germline V lookup: CDR1 SEHNR, CDR2 FQNEAQ (reference sequence). Written as DNA, the CDR3 is TGTGCCAGCAGCGTGACTAGCGGGAGGCCCCGAGAGACCCAGTACTTC. This gives the protein CASSVTSGRPRETQYF.

The chain employs TRBV30 and TRBJ2-1, with TRBD2 identical over 15 bases. Germline CDR1 reads GTSNPN; CDR2 reads SVGIG (reference sequence). The CDR3 consists of 14 residues. The V and J ends lost 3 bases and 7 bases, in that order; junction bases with no gene match: 1. CDR3 residues: CAWRGLAGGNEQFF. In DNA form, the CDR3 reads TGTGCCTGGAGGGGACTAGCGGGGGGTAATGAGCAGTTCTTC.

CDR3 nucleotide sequence: TGTGCCAGCAGTTTGAGGACAGATACGCAGTATTTT. This sequence encodes CASSLRTDTQYF. The genes are TRBV28 and TRBJ2-3; D uncertain. CDR3 length equals 12 residues. CDR1 and CDR2 (germline): MDHEN, SYDVKM. The V gene lost 3 bases and the J gene lost 3 bases, with 4 bases spanning the gap.

This clone was seen once. The rearrangement uses TRBV5-1 and TRBJ2-6; D is tentatively TRBD1 or TRBD2 (6 bases each). Between the trimmed V and J ends, which lost 2 bases and 4 bases, there was a span of 10 bases. Germline CDR1 reads SGHRS; CDR2 reads YFSETQ. CDR3 length: 15 amino acids. Here the CDR3 DNA reads TGCGCCAGCAGCTTCGGGGGCCCGGGGGCCAACGTCCTGACTTTC. This translates into CASSFGGPGANVLTF.

The chain combines TRBV25-1 with TRBJ1-1; D call uncertain. The CDR3 runs to 12 residues. Germline CDR1 and CDR2: MGHDK and SYGVNS. Trimming cost V 6 bases and J 5 bases, with 10 bases left between them. CDR3 loop: CASRNAGTEAFF. CDR3 sequence (DNA): TGTGCCAGCAGAAATGCGGGGACTGAAGCTTTCTTT. The full variable domain, with the rest looked up from reference TRBV25-1 and TRBJ1-1, is EADIYQTPRYLVIGTGKKITLECSQTMGHDKMYWYQQDPGMELHLIHYSYGVNSTEKGDLSSESTVSRIRTEHFPLTLESARPSHTSQYLCASRNAGTEAFFGQGTRLTVV.

This rearrangement joins TRBV7-9 to TRBJ2-7, with 8 bases aligning to TRBD1. Germline V gene sequence: CDR1 SEHNR, CDR2 FQNEAQ (reference sequence). This CDR3 comprises 14 residues. Trimming cost V 5 bases and J 5 bases; bases outside gene matches: 8. The CDR3 nucleotides read TGTGCCAGCAGCCCGGGACAGGTAAGCGACGAGCAGTACTTC. Translated, it gives CASSPGQVSDEQYF.

This chain connects TRBV5-1 to TRBJ1-6, with a weak D call TRBD1 (6 bases). CDR3 length: 15 amino acids. The V gene lost 2 bases and the J gene lost 4 bases, with 10 bases spanning the gap. The germline V gene encodes CDR1 SGHRS and CDR2 YFSETQ. The CDR3 nucleotides are TGCGCCAGCAGCTTTTTCCAGGGGTATAATTCACCCCTCCACTTT. Its protein is CASSFFQGYNSPLHF.

The CDR3 region is CASSLGTGGVAFF. The DNA of the CDR3 is TGTGCCAGCAGCCTAGGGACAGGGGGCGTAGCTTTCTTT. The gene calls are TRBV5-5 and TRBJ1-1; 12 bases are a match to TRBD1. CDR1 and CDR2 from the germline V gene are SGHKS and YYEKEE (reference sequence). The junction had 5 bases not matched to a gene; V was cut back by 4 bases and J by 10 bases. The CDR3 extends over 13 amino acids.

The chain is built from TRBV29-1 and TRBJ1-4; D is possibly TRBD1 (5 bases). CDR1 and CDR2 (germline): SQVTM, ANQGSEA. The CDR3 is made up of 14 amino acids. V lost 1 base and J lost 3, with 9 bases in between. The CDR3 DNA reads as TGCAGCGTTGAAGGTACAGGCGCTAATGAAAAACTGTTTTTT. As protein: CSVEGTGANEKLFF.

This chain uses TRBV5-1 with TRBJ1-1; maybe TRBD1 (5 bases). Germline V gene data show CDR1 as SGHRS and CDR2 as YFSETQ. The CDR3 totals 13 residues. V lost 4 bases and J lost 2, with 9 bases in between. CDR3 DNA sequence: TGCGCCAGCAGCATCGACAGTAACACTGAAGCTTTCTTT. Its translation: CASSIDSNTEAFF. Full variable domain (missing parts from reference TRBV5-1 and TRBJ1-1): KAGVTQTPRYLIKTRGQQVTLSCSPISGHRSVSWYQQTPGQGLQFLFEYFSETQRNKGNFPGRFSGRQFSNSRSEMNVSTLELGDSALYLCASSIDSNTEAFFGQGTRLTVV.

This chain links TRBV5-1 with TRBJ1-6, with TRBD1 identical over 10 bases. Trimming cost V 0 bases and J 7 bases; bases outside gene matches: 1. The CDR3 is made up of 15 amino acids. Germline loops: CDR1 SGHRS, CDR2 YFSETQ. CDR3 DNA: TGCGCCAGCAGCTTGGGACAGGGGGCGAATTCACCCCTCCACTTT. It translates to CASSLGQGANSPLHF.